The 8 T cell receptor beta chains below all came from one sample that was sequenced in a study of T cell responses to AZD1222 COVID-19 vaccine. This table comes from immunoSEQ multiplex PCR, and its TCRdb copy is limited to in-frame clones, with some not included. The sample consists of tens of thousands of clones, 75% to 90% of them appearing once. This material consisted of peripheral blood, taken 28 days after the second AZD1222 dose. All receptors derive from an adult who received the AZD1222 COVID-19 vaccine.

This clone occurred a few times. The genes are TRBV14 and TRBJ1-5; tentative D call: TRBD1 (6 bases). This CDR3 comprises 15 residues. CDR1 and CDR2 from the germline V gene are SGHDN and FVKESK. Trimming took 6 bases from V and 0 from J, leaving 12 bases between them. As DNA, the CDR3 is TGTGCCAGCAGGCTAAACAGGGATAGCAATCAGCCCCAGCATTTT. This gives the protein CASRLNRDSNQPQHF.

The chain carries TRBV5-1 and TRBJ1-2; 9 nucleotides agree with TRBD1. The V gene's germline CDR1 is SGHRS and CDR2 YFSETQ. The CDR3 has 17 amino acids. V dropped 2 bases and J dropped 4; count of bases not matched to a gene: 12. The CDR3 coding sequence is TGCGCCAGCAGCTTAGAAACAGGGGGCGCAGCAGTCTATGGCTACACCTTC. This sequence encodes CASSLETGGAAVYGYTF.

This chain joins TRBV19 and TRBJ1-4; D is ambiguous. CDR3 size: 15 residues. In germline, CDR1 is LNHDA, CDR2 SQIVND (reference sequence). The V end was cut by 1 base, the J end by 2 bases, with 8 bases between. CDR3 protein: CASSIVVSTNEKLFF. The DNA of the CDR3 is TGTGCCAGTAGTATAGTCGTCAGCACTAATGAAAAACTGTTTTTT.

The rearrangement uses TRBV6-6 and TRBJ1-4; TRBD1 is a possible D gene (6 bases). In germline, CDR1 is MNHNY, CDR2 SVGAGI (reference sequence). CDR3 size: 16 residues. Between the trimmed V and J ends, which lost 2 bases and 0 bases, there was a span of 10 bases. DNA of the CDR3: TGTGCCAGCAGTTACACGGGGGGCTCAACTAATGAAAAACTGTTTTTT. Translating it yields CASSYTGGSTNEKLFF.

This clone was counted between two and nine times. This sequence joins TRBV28 and TRBJ2-2; D ambiguous. Trimming took off 4 bases at V and 3 bases at J, with 3 bases between the two ends. From germline, CDR1 is MDHEN and CDR2 SYDVKM. The CDR3 extends over 12 amino acids. This CDR3 reads CASSYYTGELFF. The CDR3, as DNA: TGTGCCAGCAGTTATTACACCGGGGAGCTGTTTTTT.

V usage is TRBV5-1 and J usage is TRBJ1-6; possible D gene TRBD1, 5 bases. Germline CDR1 SGHRS, CDR2 YFSETQ. The V end lost 0 bases, the J end lost 7 bases, and 14 bases lay between the germline ends. The CDR3 has 16 amino acids. CDR3 in DNA: TGCGCCAGCAGCTTGGAATGGGGCAGTAGCAATTCACCCCTCCACTTT. Translation gives CASSLEWGSSNSPLHF. Full variable domain (outside the CDR3, taken from reference TRBV5-1 and TRBJ1-6): KAGVTQTPRYLIKTRGQQVTLSCSPISGHRSVSWYQQTPGQGLQFLFEYFSETQRNKGNFPGRFSGRQFSNSRSEMNVSTLELGDSALYLCASSLEWGSSNSPLHFGNGTRLTVT.

V is TRBV19 and J is TRBJ1-2; D ambiguous. Per germline, CDR1 LNHDA and CDR2 SQIVND (reference sequence). The length of the CDR3 is 13 residues. V was shortened by 5 bases and J by 4 bases, with 11 bases between the two germline ends. This CDR3 is CASSPRARYGYTF. In DNA, the CDR3 is TGTGCCAGTAGTCCCCGCGCGCGCTATGGCTACACCTTC.

This chain joins TRBV30 and TRBJ2-7; no clear D. The CDR3 is 12 residues long. CDR1 is GTSNPN, CDR2 SVGIG, per germline (reference sequence). Trimming cost V 5 bases and J 6 bases, with 14 bases left between them. CDR3 in amino acids: CAWAPTVSEQYF. In DNA, the CDR3 is TGTGCCTGGGCCCCGACGGTCTCCGAGCAGTACTTC. The full variable domain, with the rest looked up from reference TRBV30 and TRBJ2-7, is SQTIHQWPATLVQPVGSPLSLECTVEGTSNPNLYWYRQAAGRGLQLLFYSVGIGQISSEVPQNLSASRPQDRQFILSSKKLLLSDSGFYLCAWAPTVSEQYFGPGTRLTVT.